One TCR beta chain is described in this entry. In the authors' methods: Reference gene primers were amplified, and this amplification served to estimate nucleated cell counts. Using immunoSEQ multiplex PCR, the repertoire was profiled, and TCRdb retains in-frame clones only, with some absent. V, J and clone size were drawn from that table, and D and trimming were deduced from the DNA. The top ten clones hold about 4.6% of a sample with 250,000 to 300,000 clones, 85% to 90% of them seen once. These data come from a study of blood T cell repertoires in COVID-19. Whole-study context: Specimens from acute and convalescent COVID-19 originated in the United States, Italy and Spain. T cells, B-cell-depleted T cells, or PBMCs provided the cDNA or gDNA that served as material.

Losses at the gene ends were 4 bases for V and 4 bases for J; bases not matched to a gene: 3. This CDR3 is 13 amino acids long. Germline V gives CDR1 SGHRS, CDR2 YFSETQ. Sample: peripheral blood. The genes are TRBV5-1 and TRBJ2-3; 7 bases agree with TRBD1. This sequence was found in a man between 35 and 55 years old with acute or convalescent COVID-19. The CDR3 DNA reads TGCGCCAGCAGCGGGCAGGGGGCAGATACGCAGTATTTT. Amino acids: CASSGQGADTQYF.